This TCR beta chain was captured by sequencing in a study of T-cell memory formation after mild COVID-19. Looking at the study overall: Largely, TCR clusters stayed within a single donor. Regarding the study as a whole: Day 15 to 85 contracting clones showed balanced CD4/CD8; day 15 to 37 expanders favored CD4+. Nothing showed for sure that second-wave clones peaking on day 37 were SARS-CoV-2 specific.

CDR3 length: 13 residues. V was clipped by 11 bases and J by 6 bases; unmatched bases: 6. Germline V lookup: CDR1 ENHRY, CDR2 SYGVKD. Of note for this clonotype: Its antigen is not known.

Libraries for TCRalpha and TCRbeta carried sample barcodes and unique molecular identifiers via 5'RACE. TCRdb analysed the 5' RACE reads with MiXCR anew, one entry per CDR3 protein. In the table there are hundreds of thousands of distinct CDR3 sequences, 15% to 20% of which are singletons. Sample: PBMCs or a T cell subset sorted from them (not recorded which). The sequence was collected from an adult woman who had mild COVID-19 (a few samples of this study predate the infection). Cell type and time point are not known. The V call is TRBV10-3, the J call TRBJ2-3; 12 nucleotides align to TRBD1. The CDR3 spells CAGRDRGRDTQYF. In nucleotides, the CDR3 is TGTGCCGGCCGGGACAGGGGGCGGGATACGCAGTATTTT.